These 7 T cell receptor beta chains came from one sample sequenced in a study of breast tumors, draining lymph nodes, adjacent tissues. The lymph nodes were axillary draining lymph nodes from breast cancer patients. Each CDR3 protein is one row after TCRdb ran MiXCR on the multiplex PCR reads. Of around 130,000 distinct CDR3 sequences listed, over 20% are singletons. Source material: axillary lymph node tissue. The receptors derive from a female donor with breast cancer. Some clones in this sample may be carry-over from other donors' samples.

In this sample, this clonotype turned up many times. The chain carries TRBV12-3 or TRBV12-4 and TRBJ2-1; 9 bases fit TRBD1. Germline trimming cut 7 bases from V and 2 bases from J; bases unmatched to any gene: 6. CDR3 length equals 15 residues. The CDR3 DNA reads TGTGCCAGCATCGAGACAGGGGGTACCTACAATGAGCAGTTCTTC. Residues: CASIETGGTYNEQFF.

This clonotype was observed many times. This chain joins TRBV12-3 or TRBV12-4 and TRBJ2-5; a weak D match, TRBD1 (5 bases). The CDR3 has 15 amino acids. The V end lost 3 bases, the J end lost 0 bases, and 11 bases lay between the germline ends. CDR3 sequence (DNA): TGTGCCAGCAGTTTTCCCCAGGGATACCAAGAGACCCAGTACTTC. This translates into CASSFPQGYQETQYF.

This clonotype was recorded many times. The CDR3 loop is CASSQSATSGYTDTQYF. The CDR3, as DNA: TGTGCCAGCAGCCAATCCGCGACTAGCGGATATACAGATACGCAGTATTTT. This chain joins TRBV3-1 and TRBJ2-3, with 9 bases lining up with TRBD2. Germline CDR1 LGHDT, CDR2 YNNKEL (reference sequence). V lost 2 bases and J lost 3; bases outside the gene matches: 9. This CDR3 is 17 amino acids long.

A remark on this clonotype: This may be a read error: a much more frequent sequence differs by one nucleotide. The genes are TRBV20-1 and TRBJ2-1, with 9 bases aligning to TRBD2. Germline V gene sequence: CDR1 DFQATT, CDR2 SNEGSKA (reference sequence). The CDR3 extends over 18 amino acids. As DNA, the CDR3 is TGCAGTGCTAGAGATTCGGGGCGGGAGGGGAGCTCCTGCAATGAGCAGTTCTTC. Protein product: CSARDSGREGSSCNEQFF.

This clonotype has only a few counts. This chain links TRBV27 with TRBJ1-5; D gene ambiguous. The ends were cut back, 8 bases at V and 5 bases at J, with 4 bases in the middle. CDR3 length: 10 amino acids. Looked up from germline, CDR1 is MNHEY and CDR2 is SMNVEV (reference sequence). The DNA of the CDR3 is TGTGCCAGCGGAGATCAGCCCCAGCATTTT. This translates into CASGDQPQHF.

As concerns this clonotype: This may arise from a read error, as a much more abundant clone is one base away. The chain links TRBV7-9 to TRBJ2-2, with TRBD2 matching over 7 bases. The CDR3 consists of 13 residues. CDR1 is SEHNR and CDR2 is FQNEAQ in the germline V gene (reference sequence). DNA of the CDR3: TGTGCCCGCAGCGGGGTATTCACCGGGGAGCTGTTTTTT. Amino acids: CARSGVFTGELFF.

V is TRBV4-3 and J is TRBJ2-7; no firm D call. Per germline, CDR1 LGHNA and CDR2 YSLEER. This CDR3 comprises 16 residues. V was shortened by 0 bases and J by 4 bases, with 16 bases between the two germline ends. The CDR3: CASSQEANSLVYEQYF. CDR3 sequence (DNA): TGCGCCAGCAGCCAAGAAGCTAACAGCTTAGTTTACGAGCAGTACTTC.